This passage covers 15 T cell receptor beta chains from one sample sequenced in a study of beta chain features in type 1 diabetes. Study findings and constraints: TCRB CDR3s were moderately but significantly shorter in Type 1 diabetes patients in all four CD4+ subsets.

TCRB transcripts that were expressed got sequenced, as all of the isolated RNA had been reverse transcribed. TCRdb's table, derived via immunoSEQ multiplex PCR, lists solely in-frame clones and lacks some. The table records around 600,000 clones, around 12% of them present only once. For these receptors, no antigen is known. Material for sequencing was naive CD4+ T cells from blood. These TCRs come from a man aged 25-40 years with type 1 diabetes.

The rearrangement uses TRBV7-2 and TRBJ2-1, with 13 bases fitting TRBD2. In germline, CDR1 is SGHTA, CDR2 FQGNSA. V lost 5 bases to trimming and J lost 9 bases; unmatched junction nucleotides: 4. The CDR3 totals 14 residues. CDR3 amino acids: CASSRTSGGSEQFF. CDR3 bases: TGTGCCAGCAGCCGGACTAGCGGGGGATCTGAGCAGTTCTTC. Full variable domain (outside the CDR3, taken from reference TRBV7-2 and TRBJ2-1): GAGVSQSPSNKVTEKGKDVELRCDPISGHTALYWYRQSLGQGLEFLIYFQGNSAPDKSGLPSDRFSAERTGGSVSTLTIQRTQQEDSAVYLCASSRTSGGSEQFFGPGTRLTVL.

V and J are TRBV11-2 and TRBJ1-6; a possible D gene is TRBD1 (5 bases). This CDR3 region has 14 residues. Trimming removed 0 bases at V and 9 bases at J, with 9 bases between. Germline loops: CDR1 SGHAT, CDR2 FQNNGV. For the CDR3, the DNA is TGTGCCAGCAGCTTAGATCACCAGGGTTCACCCCTCCACTTT. This codes for CASSLDHQGSPLHF.

The V call is TRBV4-3, the J call TRBJ1-2; D ambiguous. Germline V gives CDR1 LGHNA, CDR2 YSLEER. V lost 3 bases, J lost 4 bases, and 15 bases lay in between. The CDR3 sequence is 15 residues long. In nucleotides, the CDR3 is TGCGCCAGCAGCCATCGGGCCCCCGGGTCCTATGGCTACACCTTC. This codes for CASSHRAPGSYGYTF.

The chain couples TRBV5-4 to TRBJ1-2; 7 nucleotides line up with TRBD1. This CDR3 is 14 amino acids long. Germline values: CDR1 SGHNT, CDR2 YYREEE (reference sequence). V dropped 4 bases and J dropped 8; count of bases not matched to a gene: 11. The CDR3 bases are TGTGCCAGCAGCACGACCGACAGGGTGGGCGGCTACACCTTC. Translation: CASSTTDRVGGYTF.

The chain combines TRBV4-3 with TRBJ2-5; no definite D call. The CDR3 is 14 residues long. Trimming shortened V by 0 bases and J by 3 bases, and 8 bases separated the two germline ends. Germline V CDR1 and CDR2: LGHNA, YSLEER. The CDR3 DNA reads as TGCGCCAGCAGCCAAGATACATACGAAGAGACCCAGTACTTC. Its protein is CASSQDTYEETQYF.

This clone was found a few times. The junction departs from germline at one end; a sequencing error may be responsible. V is TRBV4-1 and J is TRBJ1-2; tentative D call: TRBD1 (5 bases). This CDR3 has 16 residues. Germline V CDR1 and CDR2: MGHRA, YSYEKL. CDR3 in amino acids: CASSQDSDTGVYGYTF. In nucleotides, the CDR3 is TGCGCCAGCAGTCAAGATTCGGACACGGGAGTCTATGGCTACACCTTC.

The chain uses TRBV9 and TRBJ2-2, with unresolved D. The V end was cut by 3 bases, the J end by 0 bases, with 6 bases between. This CDR3 is 14 amino acids long. Germline V lookup: CDR1 SGDLS, CDR2 YYNGEE. The CDR3 DNA follows: TGTGCCAGCAGCGGGCAGACGAACACCGGGGAGCTGTTTTTT. Translating it yields CASSGQTNTGELFF.

V gene TRBV2 combines with J gene TRBJ1-6; weak D call: TRBD1 (5 bases). V lost 5 bases to trimming and J lost 4 bases, with 18 bases between them. The CDR3 runs to 17 residues. Germline CDR1 is SNHLY and CDR2 is FYNNEI. The CDR3 nucleotides read TGTGCCAGCAGTAAATCAGGGTCCCCAGTTTATAATTCACCCCTCCACTTT. Amino acid sequence: CASSKSGSPVYNSPLHF.

This clone showed up just a few times. CDR3 loop: CASSLEGQRAKNIQYF. CDR3 nucleotide sequence: TGCGCCAGCAGCTTGGAGGGACAGAGAGCCAAAAACATTCAGTACTTC. The V and J genes are TRBV5-1 and TRBJ2-4; 7 bases are shared with TRBD1. The CDR3 length is 16 residues. Germline trimming cut 0 bases from V and 0 bases from J; bases unmatched to any gene: 3. Germline V gene lookup returns CDR1 SGHRS and CDR2 YFSETQ.

This sequence joins TRBV29-1 and TRBJ1-2; TRBD1 is a possible D gene (5 bases). V gave up 3 bases and J gave up 0 bases, with 14 bases separating them. This CDR3 is built from 15 residues. CDR1 SQVTM and CDR2 ANQGSEA come from the germline V gene. CDR3 protein: CSVDGGTQANYGYTF. CDR3 bases: TGCAGCGTTGACGGGGGAACGCAAGCTAACTATGGCTACACCTTC.

This clone turned up a few times. This chain connects TRBV4-3 to TRBJ1-1; D might be TRBD1 (5 bases). The germline gives CDR1 LGHNA, CDR2 YSLEER. This CDR3 is 15 amino acids long. The ends were cut back, 1 base at V and 5 bases at J, with 14 bases in the middle. For the CDR3, the DNA is TGCGCCAGCAGCCAAGGGAGAGGGGTAACTACTGAAGCTTTCTTT. This codes for CASSQGRGVTTEAFF.

Only a few counts were recorded for this clone. The rearrangement joins TRBV6-6 to TRBJ1-5; 7 positions match TRBD1. Unmatched junction bases numbered 6, after V lost 9 bases and J lost 1 base. The CDR3 is 14 amino acids. The germline V gene encodes CDR1 MNHNY and CDR2 SVGAGI (reference sequence). CDR3 DNA sequence: TGTGCCAGTGCCGACAGGGTGAGCAATCAGCCCCAGCATTTT. Translated, it gives CASADRVSNQPQHF.

This clone came up a few times. This chain connects TRBV10-3 to TRBJ1-5; D possibly corresponds to TRBD1 (5 bases). This CDR3 spans 17 amino acids. CDR1 and CDR2 (germline): ENHRY, SYGVKD. Trimming stripped 3 bases from V and 0 bases from J, with 15 bases between. CDR3 nucleotide sequence: TGTGCCATCAGTGACGGCAGGGCGATGGATAGCAATCAGCCCCAGCATTTT. This encodes CAISDGRAMDSNQPQHF.

The chain couples TRBV7-2 to TRBJ2-7; D possibly corresponds to TRBD2 (6 bases). There are 13 residues in the CDR3. Germline V gene data show CDR1 as SGHTA and CDR2 as FQGNSA. With 1 base removed from V and 4 bases from J, the gap between germline ends came to 8 bases. The DNA of the CDR3 is TGTGCCAGCAGCTTAGAGACTAGTTACGAGCAGTACTTC. This codes for CASSLETSYEQYF.

The J gene is TRBJ2-5, the V gene TRBV5-6, with D perhaps matching TRBD1 or TRBD2 (5 bases each). The CDR3 sequence is 13 residues long. Germline V gene lookup returns CDR1 SGHDT and CDR2 YYEEEE. The V and J ends lost 7 bases and 5 bases respectively, with 15 bases between them. The CDR3 spells CASRMGVMETQYF. For the CDR3, the DNA is TGTGCCAGCCGTATGGGGGTAATGGAGACCCAGTACTTC.